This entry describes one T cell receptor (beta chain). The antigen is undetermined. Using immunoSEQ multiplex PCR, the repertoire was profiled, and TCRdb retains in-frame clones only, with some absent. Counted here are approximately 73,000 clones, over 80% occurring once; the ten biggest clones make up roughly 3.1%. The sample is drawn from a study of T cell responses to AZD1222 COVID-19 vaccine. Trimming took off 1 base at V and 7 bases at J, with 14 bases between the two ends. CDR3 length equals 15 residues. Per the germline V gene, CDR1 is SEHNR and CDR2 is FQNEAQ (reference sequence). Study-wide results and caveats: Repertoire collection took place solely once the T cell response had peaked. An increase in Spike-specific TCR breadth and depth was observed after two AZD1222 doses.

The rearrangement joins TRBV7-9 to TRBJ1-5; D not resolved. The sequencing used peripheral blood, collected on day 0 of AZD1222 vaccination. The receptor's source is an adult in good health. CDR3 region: CASSLGGEGGQPQHF. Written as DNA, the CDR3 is TGTGCCAGCAGCTTAGGCGGGGAGGGAGGACAGCCCCAGCATTTT.